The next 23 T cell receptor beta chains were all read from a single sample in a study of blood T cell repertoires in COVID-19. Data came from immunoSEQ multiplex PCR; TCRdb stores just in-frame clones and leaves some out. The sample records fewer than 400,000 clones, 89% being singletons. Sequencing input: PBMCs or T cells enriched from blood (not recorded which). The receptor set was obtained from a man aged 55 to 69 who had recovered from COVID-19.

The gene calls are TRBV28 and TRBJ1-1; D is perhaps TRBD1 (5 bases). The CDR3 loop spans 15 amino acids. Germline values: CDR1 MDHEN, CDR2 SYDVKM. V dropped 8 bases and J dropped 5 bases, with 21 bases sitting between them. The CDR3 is CASDSPGRGGTEAFF. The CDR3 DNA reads TGTGCCAGCGATTCGCCTGGACGGGGGGGGACTGAAGCTTTCTTT.

The CDR3 sequence: CASSLRGRSYNEQFF. The CDR3 region has the DNA TGTGCCAGCAGCTTAAGGGGGAGATCCTACAATGAGCAGTTCTTC. V is TRBV11-2 and J is TRBJ2-1, with D maybe TRBD1 (6 bases). Deletions cut 2 bases from V and 1 base from J, with 9 bases between. Germline V gives CDR1 SGHAT, CDR2 FQNNGV. The CDR3 length is 15 residues.

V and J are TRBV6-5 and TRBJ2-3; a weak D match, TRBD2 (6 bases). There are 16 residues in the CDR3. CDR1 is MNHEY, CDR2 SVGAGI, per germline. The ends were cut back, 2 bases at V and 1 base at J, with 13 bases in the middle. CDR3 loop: CASSYLAEGRTDTQYF. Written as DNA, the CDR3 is TGTGCCAGCAGTTACCTCGCGGAGGGACGCACAGATACGCAGTATTTT.

This chain's CDR3 is CASGSRRNLVTSGRAQDTGELFF. Written as DNA, the CDR3 is TGTGCTAGTGGTTCCCGACGAAATTTGGTGACTAGCGGGAGGGCCCAGGACACCGGGGAGCTGTTTTTT. The chain is built from TRBV12-5 and TRBJ2-2; 14 bases are shared with TRBD2. The ends lost 4 bases at V and 3 bases at J; junction bases unmatched: 22. Germline values: CDR1 LGHNT, CDR2 FRNRAP. The CDR3 has 23 residues.

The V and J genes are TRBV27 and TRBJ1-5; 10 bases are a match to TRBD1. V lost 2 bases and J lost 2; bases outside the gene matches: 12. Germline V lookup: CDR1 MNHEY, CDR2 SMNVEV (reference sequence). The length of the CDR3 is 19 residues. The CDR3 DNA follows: TGTGCCAGCAGTTTAAAACCCGTCAGACAGGGGGCTGGCAATCAGCCCCAGCATTTT. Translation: CASSLKPVRQGAGNQPQHF.

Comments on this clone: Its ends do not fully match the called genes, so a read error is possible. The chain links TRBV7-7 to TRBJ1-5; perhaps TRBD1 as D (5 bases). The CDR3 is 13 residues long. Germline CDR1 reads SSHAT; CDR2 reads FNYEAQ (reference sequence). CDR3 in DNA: TGTGCTAGCAGTTCCGACAGAAATCAGCCCCAGCATTTT. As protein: CASSSDRNQPQHF.

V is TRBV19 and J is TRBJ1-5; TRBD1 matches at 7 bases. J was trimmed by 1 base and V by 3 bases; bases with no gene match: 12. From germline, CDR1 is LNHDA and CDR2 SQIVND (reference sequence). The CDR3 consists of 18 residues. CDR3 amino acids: CASSMIGGVRRSNQPQHF. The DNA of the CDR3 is TGTGCCAGTAGTATGATAGGGGGCGTTAGAAGGAGCAATCAGCCCCAGCATTTT.

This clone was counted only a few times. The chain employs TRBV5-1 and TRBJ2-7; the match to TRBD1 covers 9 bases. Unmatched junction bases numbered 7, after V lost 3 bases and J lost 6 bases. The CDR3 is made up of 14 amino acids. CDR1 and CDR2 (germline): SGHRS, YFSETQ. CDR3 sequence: CASSWGTGNSEQYF. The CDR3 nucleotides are TGCGCCAGCAGCTGGGGGACAGGGAACTCCGAGCAGTACTTC.

This CDR3 reads CASSQEGQGLGNQPQHF. In DNA, the CDR3 is TGTGCCAGCAGCCAAGAGGGTCAGGGGCTGGGCAATCAGCCCCAGCATTTT. The V gene is TRBV3-1 (or the pseudogene TRBV3-2), the J gene TRBJ1-5, with D perhaps TRBD1 (6 bases). The CDR3 is 17 residues long. Trimming pared 0 bases from V and 2 bases from J, leaving 14 bases between. Germline V lookup: CDR1 LGHDT, CDR2 YNNKEL (reference sequence).

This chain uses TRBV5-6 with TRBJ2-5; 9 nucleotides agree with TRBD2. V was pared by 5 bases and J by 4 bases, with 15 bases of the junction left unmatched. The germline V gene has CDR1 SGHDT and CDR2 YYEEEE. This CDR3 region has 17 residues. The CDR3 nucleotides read TGTGCCAGCAGACCCACACCCGGGACTAGCATCGGAGAGACCCAGTACTTC. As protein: CASRPTPGTSIGETQYF. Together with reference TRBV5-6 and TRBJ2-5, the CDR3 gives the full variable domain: DAGVTQSPTHLIKTRGQQVTLRCSPKSGHDTVSWYQQALGQGPQFIFQYYEEEERQRGNFPDRFSGHQFPNYSSELNVNALLLGDSALYLCASRPTPGTSIGETQYFGPGTRLLVL.

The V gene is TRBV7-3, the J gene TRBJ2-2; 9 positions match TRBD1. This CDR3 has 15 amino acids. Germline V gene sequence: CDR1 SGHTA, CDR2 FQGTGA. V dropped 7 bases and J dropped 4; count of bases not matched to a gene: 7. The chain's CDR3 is CASNPDRGRTGELFF. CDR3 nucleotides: TGTGCCAGCAACCCGGACAGGGGACGCACCGGGGAGCTGTTTTTT. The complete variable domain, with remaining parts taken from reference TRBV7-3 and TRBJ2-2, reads GAGVSQTPSNKVTEKGKYVELRCDPISGHTALYWYRQSLGQGPEFLIYFQGTGAADDSGLPNDRFFAVRPEGSVSTLKIQRTERGDSAVYLCASNPDRGRTGELFFGEGSRLTVL.

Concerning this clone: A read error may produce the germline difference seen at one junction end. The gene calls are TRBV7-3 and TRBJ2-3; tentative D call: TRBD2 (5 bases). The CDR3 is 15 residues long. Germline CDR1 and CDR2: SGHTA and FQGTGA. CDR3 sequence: CASSSDGSSTDTQCF. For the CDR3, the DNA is TGTGCCAGCAGCTCGGACGGCTCTAGCACAGATACGCAGTGTTTT.

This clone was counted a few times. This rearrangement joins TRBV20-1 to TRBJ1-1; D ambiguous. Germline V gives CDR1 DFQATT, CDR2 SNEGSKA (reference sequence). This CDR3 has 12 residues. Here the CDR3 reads CSTSGSSTEAFF. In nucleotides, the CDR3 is TGCAGCACTAGTGGATCGAGCACTGAAGCTTTCTTT.

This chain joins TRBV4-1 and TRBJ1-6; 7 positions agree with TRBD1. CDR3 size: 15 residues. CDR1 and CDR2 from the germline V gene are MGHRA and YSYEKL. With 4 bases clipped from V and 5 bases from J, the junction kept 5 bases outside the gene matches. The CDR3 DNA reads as TGCGCCAGCAGCCCGACCGGGACAGATAATTCACCCCTCCACTTT. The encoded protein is CASSPTGTDNSPLHF.

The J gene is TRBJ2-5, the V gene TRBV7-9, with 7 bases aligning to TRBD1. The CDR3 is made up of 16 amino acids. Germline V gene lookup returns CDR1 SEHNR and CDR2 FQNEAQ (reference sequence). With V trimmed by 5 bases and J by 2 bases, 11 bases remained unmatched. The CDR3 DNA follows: TGTGCCAGCAGCACCAACAGGGGTCTGGATCAAGAGACCCAGTACTTC. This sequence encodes CASSTNRGLDQETQYF.

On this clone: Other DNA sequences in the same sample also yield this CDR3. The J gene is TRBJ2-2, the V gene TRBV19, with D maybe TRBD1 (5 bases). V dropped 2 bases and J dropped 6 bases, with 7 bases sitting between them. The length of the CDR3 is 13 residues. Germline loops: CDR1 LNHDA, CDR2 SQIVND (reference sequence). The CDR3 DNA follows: TGTGCCAGTAGTATACAGGGCTCCGGGGAGCTGTTTTTT. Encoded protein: CASSIQGSGELFF. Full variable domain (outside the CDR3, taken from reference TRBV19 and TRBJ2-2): DGGITQSPKYLFRKEGQNVTLSCEQNLNHDAMYWYRQDPGQGLRLIYYSQIVNDFQKGDIAEGYSVSREKKESFPLTVTSAQKNPTAFYLCASSIQGSGELFFGEGSRLTVL.

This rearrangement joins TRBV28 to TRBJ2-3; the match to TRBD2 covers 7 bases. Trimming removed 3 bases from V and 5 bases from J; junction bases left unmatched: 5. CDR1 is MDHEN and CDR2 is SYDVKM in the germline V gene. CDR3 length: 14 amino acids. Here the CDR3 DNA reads TGTGCCAGCAGTTTGGCGGGAGCGGTAGATACGCAGTATTTT. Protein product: CASSLAGAVDTQYF.

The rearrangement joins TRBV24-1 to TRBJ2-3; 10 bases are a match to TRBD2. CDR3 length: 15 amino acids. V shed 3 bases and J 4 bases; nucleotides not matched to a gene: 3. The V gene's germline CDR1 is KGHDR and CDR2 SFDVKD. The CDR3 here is CATSDAGTSADTQYF. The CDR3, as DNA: TGTGCCACCAGTGATGCCGGGACTAGCGCAGATACGCAGTATTTT.

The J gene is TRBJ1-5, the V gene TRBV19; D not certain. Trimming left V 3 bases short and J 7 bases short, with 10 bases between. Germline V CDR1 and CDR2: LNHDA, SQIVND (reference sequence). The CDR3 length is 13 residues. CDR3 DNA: TGTGCCAGTAGTATTGATCCAGGACAGCCCCAGCATTTT. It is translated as CASSIDPGQPQHF.

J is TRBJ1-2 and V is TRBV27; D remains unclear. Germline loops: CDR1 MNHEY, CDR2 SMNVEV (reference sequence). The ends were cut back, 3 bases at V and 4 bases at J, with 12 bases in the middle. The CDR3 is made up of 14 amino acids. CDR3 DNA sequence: TGTGCCAGCAGTTTTAGGAGAAACCTCTATGGCTACACCTTC. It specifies CASSFRRNLYGYTF.

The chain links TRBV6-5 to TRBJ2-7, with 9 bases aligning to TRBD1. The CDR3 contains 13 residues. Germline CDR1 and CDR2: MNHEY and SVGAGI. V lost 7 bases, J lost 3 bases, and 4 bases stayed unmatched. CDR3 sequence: CASIPTGGYEQYF. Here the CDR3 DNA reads TGTGCCAGCATCCCGACAGGGGGCTACGAGCAGTACTTC.

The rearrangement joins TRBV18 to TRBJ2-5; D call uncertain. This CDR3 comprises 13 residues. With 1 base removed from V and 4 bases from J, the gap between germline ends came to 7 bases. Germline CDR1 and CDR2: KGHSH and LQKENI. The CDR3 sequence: CASSPRATETQYF. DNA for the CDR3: TGTGCCAGCTCACCACGGGCCACAGAGACCCAGTACTTC. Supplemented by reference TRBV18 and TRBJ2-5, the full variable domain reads NAGVMQNPRHLVRRRGQEARLRCSPMKGHSHVYWYRQLPEEGLKFMVYLQKENIIDESGMPKERFSAEFPKEGPSILRIQQVVRGDSAAYFCASSPRATETQYFGPGTRLLVL.

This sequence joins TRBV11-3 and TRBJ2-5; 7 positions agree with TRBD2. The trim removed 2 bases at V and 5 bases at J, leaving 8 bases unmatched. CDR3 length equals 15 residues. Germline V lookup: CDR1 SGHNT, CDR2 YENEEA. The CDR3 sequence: CASSLRGGRGETQYF. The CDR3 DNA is TGTGCCAGCAGCTTACGGGGCGGGAGAGGGGAGACCCAGTACTTC.